The sequence of this T cell receptor (beta chain) was determined in a study of metastatic and nonmetastatic thyroid tumors. Study overall: Repertoire data that came from the blood and tumor or nodule tissue of malignant and benign thyroid patients were compared.

Original handling: What underpinned the distant-metastasis classifier for papillary thyroid cancer was the set of CDR3 differences across clinicopathological groups. TCRdb re-clonotyped the PCR reads through MiXCR. These V and J calls derive from TCRdb rather than the authors' analysis. The repertoire holds just over 30,000 clones, with around 20% as singletons. Thyroid surgery took place with no prior treatment in any patient. With respect to this clone: Its antigen is currently unknown.

General observations from the study: Reports indicated that malignant thyroid tumors showed significantly higher TCR beta diversity than benign nodules did, in blood and tumor.

This CDR3 is built from 13 residues. CDR1 is MNHNS and CDR2 is SASEGT in the germline V gene. The V end lost 6 bases, the J end lost 3 bases, and 12 bases lay between the germline ends. This sequence originates from a female donor with papillary thyroid cancer or a benign thyroid nodule (not recorded which). Some clones in this sample may be carry-over from other donors' samples. The chain couples TRBV6-1 to TRBJ2-7, with a tentative D call TRBD1 (7 bases). The sequenced sample consisted of blood. As DNA, the CDR3 is TGTGCCAGCAGCTCCCAGGGGGGCTACGAGCAGTACTTC. This translates into CASSSQGGYEQYF.